Listed below are T cell receptor beta chains from one sample, sequenced in a study of cytomegalovirus exposure and HLA in healthy donors. Measured with immunoSEQ multiplex PCR; TCRdb has only the in-frame clones, and not every one. This sample carries 150,000 to 200,000 clones, 65% to 80% of them seen once, and the ten largest clones take 0.85% to 1.4%. The specimen was PBMCs. The receptors were sampled from a woman aged 40-49 years in good health and CMV-seronegative. Each CDR3 is given with its conserved first and last residue. A D gene is named only where the DNA matches it firmly. For some rows the clone size is stated as once, few or many, or as a class when expanded; others skip it.

cdr3_nt cdr3_aa v_call clone_size d_call j_call
TGTGCCAGCAGTCAGGACAGGGGGGAGACCCAGTACTTC CASSQDRGETQYF TRBV6-6 NA TRBD1 TRBJ2-5
TGCGCCAGCAGCTTGGAAGGGGGCGGTTCACCCCTCCACTTT CASSLEGGGSPLHF TRBV5-1 NA TRBD1 TRBJ1-6
TGTGCCAGCAGCGTAGCACCCACAGGGGGTAATGAAAAACTGTTTTTT CASSVAPTGGNEKLFF TRBV9 NA TRBD1 TRBJ1-4
TGTGCCAGTAGTATCAGCCGTGGGCGAGGCGGGGGTCCGAACACCGGGGAGCTGTTTTTT CASSISRGRGGGPNTGELFF TRBV19 NA TRBD2 TRBJ2-2
TGTGCCAGCAGCCCAACCGGGATTAGGACTGAAGCTTTCTTT CASSPTGIRTEAFF TRBV7-3 NA NA TRBJ1-1
TGTGCCAGCACCGTTAACTACTCCTATAATTCACCCCTCCACTTT CASTVNYSYNSPLHF TRBV27 few NA TRBJ1-6
TGTGCCAGCAGTGAAGCCCCGTACGGGGGGCGGACTGAAGCTTTCTTT CASSEAPYGGRTEAFF TRBV2 NA NA TRBJ1-1
TGTGCCTGGTCCTCAGGGGGCACTGAAGCTTTCTTT CAWSSGGTEAFF TRBV30 few TRBD1 TRBJ1-1
TGTGCCAGCAGTCGGGCAGGGCTAGGCAATGAGCAGTTCTTC CASSRAGLGNEQFF TRBV6-5 NA NA TRBJ2-1
TGTGCCAGTAGTACGAAAGGACAGGGGGCAGGCAATGAGCAGTTCTTC CASSTKGQGAGNEQFF TRBV19 NA TRBD1 TRBJ2-1
TGTTCCAGCAGCTTAACCCGACTGCCGAACACCGGGGAGCTGTTTTTT CSSSLTRLPNTGELFF TRBV7-3 few NA TRBJ2-2
TGTGCCAGCAGCTTGTTACAGGGCCCCCGCCGCGAGCAGTACTTC CASSLLQGPRREQYF TRBV7-9 NA NA TRBJ2-7
TGTGCCACCAGCAGAGGACAGGGGGCGAGAGAGACCCAGTACTTC CATSRGQGARETQYF TRBV15 NA TRBD1 TRBJ2-5
TGTGCCACGCGTTGGGAGACAGGCTATGGCTACACCTTC CATRWETGYGYTF TRBV19 NA NA TRBJ1-2
TGTGCCAGCAGTGAAATTCGGGGCTATGGCTACACCTTC CASSEIRGYGYTF TRBV2 NA NA TRBJ1-2
TGTGCCTGGAGTGGTCTCAGGGGGCGCCCGGCTGGCTACACCTTC CAWSGLRGRPAGYTF TRBV30 NA TRBD1 TRBJ1-2
TGCGCCAGCAGCTTGGACGGGAGTAGCACTGAAGCTTTCTTT CASSLDGSSTEAFF TRBV5-1 NA NA TRBJ1-1
TGTGCCAGCAGCTTAGATGCAGGGGGCACTGAAGCTTTCTTT CASSLDAGGTEAFF TRBV11-3 NA TRBD1 TRBJ1-1
TGTGCCAGTAAGGCCGACTCCCTCAATGAGCAGTTCTTC CASKADSLNEQFF TRBV19 NA NA TRBJ2-1
TGTGCCAGCAGTTACACGAGAGCCAACACCGGGGAGCTGTTTTTT CASSYTRANTGELFF TRBV6-6 NA NA TRBJ2-2
TGTGCCAGCAGCCAGGGGACAAGCACTGAAGCTTTCTTT CASSQGTSTEAFF TRBV7-6 NA NA TRBJ1-1
TGCGCCAGCAGCCAAGATGGGGCTCTGACTAGCGGGGGCACAGATACGCAGTATTTT CASSQDGALTSGGTDTQYF TRBV4-1 NA TRBD2 TRBJ2-3
TGCGCCAGCAGCCTGGAGACTAGCGGGAGTTTGAACTCTGAGCAGTTCTTC CASSLETSGSLNSEQFF TRBV4-1 NA TRBD2 TRBJ2-1
TGTGCCAGCTCACGGCCTGACACTTCCGAAGCTTTCTTT CASSRPDTSEAFF TRBV18 NA NA TRBJ1-1
TGTGCCAGCACCCTTCAAGGGGGCCTACAGGGAGCTTTCTTT CASTLQGGLQGAFF TRBV7-2 NA TRBD1 TRBJ1-1
TGCAGCGTTCTGAAGGGAGGCCACACTGAAGCTTTCTTT CSVLKGGHTEAFF TRBV29-1 NA NA TRBJ1-1
TGCAGCGTTGGTGGGACAGGGGTTGAAAAACTGTTTTTT CSVGGTGVEKLFF TRBV29-1 once TRBD1 TRBJ1-4
TGTGCCAGCAGCTTAACTACAGGGGTCTACGAGCAGTACTTC CASSLTTGVYEQYF TRBV11-2 NA TRBD1 TRBJ2-7
TGTGCCAGCAGTTTAGGCCAAGCGGCTAACCAAGAGACCCAGTACTTC CASSLGQAANQETQYF TRBV28 NA NA TRBJ2-5
TGTGCTAGTGGTTTGACAGGGGGGGGAAACACCATATATTTT CASGLTGGGNTIYF TRBV12-5 once TRBD1 TRBJ1-3
TGTGCCAGCAGCTTACTAGCGGGAGAGGTAGATACGCAGTATTTT CASSLLAGEVDTQYF TRBV7-3 NA TRBD2 TRBJ2-3
TGCGCCAGCAGCCCCCAGACTAGCGGGAGAGTAGAGACCCAGTACTTC CASSPQTSGRVETQYF TRBV5-1 NA TRBD2 TRBJ2-5
TGCGCCAGCTCCCAAGAGACTAGCGGTTACACAGATACGCAGTATTTT CASSQETSGYTDTQYF TRBV5-1 NA TRBD2 TRBJ2-3
TGCGCCAGCAGCCCCGGACTAGCGGGAGGGACAGAGCAGTACTTC CASSPGLAGGTEQYF TRBV4-3 NA TRBD2 TRBJ2-7